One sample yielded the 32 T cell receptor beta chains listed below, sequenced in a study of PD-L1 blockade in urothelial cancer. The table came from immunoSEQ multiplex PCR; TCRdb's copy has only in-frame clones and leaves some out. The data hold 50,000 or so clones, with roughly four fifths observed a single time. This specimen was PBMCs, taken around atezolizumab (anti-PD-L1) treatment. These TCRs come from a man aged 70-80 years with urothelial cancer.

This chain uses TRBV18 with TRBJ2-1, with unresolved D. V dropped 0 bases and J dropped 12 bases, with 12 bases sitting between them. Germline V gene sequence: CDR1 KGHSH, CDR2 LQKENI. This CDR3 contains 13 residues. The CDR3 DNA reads TGTGCCAGCTCACCACCGGCAGCGATTGGGCAGTTCTTC. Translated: CASSPPAAIGQFF.

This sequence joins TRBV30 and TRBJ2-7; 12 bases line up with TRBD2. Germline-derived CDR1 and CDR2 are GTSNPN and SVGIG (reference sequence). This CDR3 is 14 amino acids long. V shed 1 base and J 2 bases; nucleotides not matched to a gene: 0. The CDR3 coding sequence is TGTGCCTGGAGTGGACTAGCGGGAGCCTACGAGCAGTACTTC. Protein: CAWSGLAGAYEQYF.

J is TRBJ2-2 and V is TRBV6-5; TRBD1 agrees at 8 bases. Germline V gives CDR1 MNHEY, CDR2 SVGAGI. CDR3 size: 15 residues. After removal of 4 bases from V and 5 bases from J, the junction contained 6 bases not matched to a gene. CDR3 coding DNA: TGTGCCAGCAGTTCATATCAGGGGGCTACCGGGGAGCTGTTTTTT. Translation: CASSSYQGATGELFF.

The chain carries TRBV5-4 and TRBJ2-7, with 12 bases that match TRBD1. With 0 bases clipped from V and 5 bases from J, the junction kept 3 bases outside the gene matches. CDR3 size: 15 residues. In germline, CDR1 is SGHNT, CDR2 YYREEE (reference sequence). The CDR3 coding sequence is TGTGCCAGCAGCTTGGCCGGGACAGGGGGCGACGAGCAGTACTTC. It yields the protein CASSLAGTGGDEQYF.

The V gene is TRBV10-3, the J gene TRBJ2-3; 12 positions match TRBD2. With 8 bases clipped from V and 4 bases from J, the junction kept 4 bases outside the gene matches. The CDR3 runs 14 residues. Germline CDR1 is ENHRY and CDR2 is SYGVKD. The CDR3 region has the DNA TGTGCCATCGCCCTAGCGGGAGGGGCAGATACGCAGTATTTT. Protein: CAIALAGGADTQYF.

CDR3 in amino acids: CASRPPRNTEAFF. The DNA of the CDR3 is TGTGCCAGCAGGCCCCCTAGGAACACTGAAGCTTTCTTT. The genes are TRBV6-6 and TRBJ1-1; D is ambiguous. The CDR3 length is 13 residues. V dropped 6 bases and J dropped 1 base, with 9 bases sitting between them. The germline V gene encodes CDR1 MNHNY and CDR2 SVGAGI (reference sequence).

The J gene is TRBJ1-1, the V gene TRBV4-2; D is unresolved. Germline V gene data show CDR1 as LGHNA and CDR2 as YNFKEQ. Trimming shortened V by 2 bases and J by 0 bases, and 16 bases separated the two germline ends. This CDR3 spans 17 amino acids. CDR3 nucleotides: TGTGCCAGCAGCCAAAACGTCGGAGGAGGCTTGAACACTGAAGCTTTCTTT. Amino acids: CASSQNVGGGLNTEAFF.

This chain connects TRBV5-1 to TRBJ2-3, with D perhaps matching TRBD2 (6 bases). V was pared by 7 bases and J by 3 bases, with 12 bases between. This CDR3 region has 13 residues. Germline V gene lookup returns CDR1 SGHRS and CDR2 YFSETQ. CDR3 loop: CASSQRVTDTQYF. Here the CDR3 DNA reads TGCGCCAGCTCACAGCGGGTTACAGATACGCAGTATTTT.

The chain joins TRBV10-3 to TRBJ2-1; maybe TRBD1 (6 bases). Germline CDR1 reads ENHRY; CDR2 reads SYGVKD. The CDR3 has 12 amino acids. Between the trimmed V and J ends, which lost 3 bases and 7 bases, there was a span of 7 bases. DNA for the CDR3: TGTGCCATCAGTGACAGGGGAAATGAGCAGTTCTTC. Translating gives CAISDRGNEQFF.

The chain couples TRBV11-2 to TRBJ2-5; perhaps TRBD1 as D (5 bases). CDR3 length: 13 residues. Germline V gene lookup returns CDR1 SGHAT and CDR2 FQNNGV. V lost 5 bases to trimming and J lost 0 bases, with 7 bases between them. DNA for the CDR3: TGTGCCAGCAGCGTGGGGCACCAAGAGACCCAGTACTTC. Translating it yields CASSVGHQETQYF.

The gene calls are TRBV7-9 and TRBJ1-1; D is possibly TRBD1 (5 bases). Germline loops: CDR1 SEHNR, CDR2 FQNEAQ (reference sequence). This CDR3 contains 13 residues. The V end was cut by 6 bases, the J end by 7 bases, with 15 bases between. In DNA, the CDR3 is TGTGCCAGCAGTAGCGGCAGGGTCCTTGAAGCTTTCTTT. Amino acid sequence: CASSSGRVLEAFF. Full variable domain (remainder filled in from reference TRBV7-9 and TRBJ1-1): DTGVSQNPRHKITKRGQNVTFRCDPISEHNRLYWYRQTLGQGPEFLTYFQNEAQLEKSRLLSDRFSAERPKGSFSTLEIQRTEQGDSAMYLCASSSGRVLEAFFGQGTRLTVV.

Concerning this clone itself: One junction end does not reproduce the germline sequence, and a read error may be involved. The CDR3 here is CASKGTFSNQPQHF. The CDR3 DNA is TGTGCGAGTAAGGGGACATTCTCAAATCAGCCCCAGCATTTT. The gene calls are TRBV19 and TRBJ1-5, with D possibly matching TRBD1 (6 bases). Looked up from germline, CDR1 is LNHDA and CDR2 is SQIVND (reference sequence). The CDR3 loop spans 14 amino acids.

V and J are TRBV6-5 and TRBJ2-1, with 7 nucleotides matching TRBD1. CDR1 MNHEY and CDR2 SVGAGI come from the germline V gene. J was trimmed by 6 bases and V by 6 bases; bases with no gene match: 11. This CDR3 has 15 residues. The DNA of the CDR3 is TGTGCCAGCAGCTCGACAGGGAACGCCGGCAATGAGCAGTTCTTC. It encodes CASSSTGNAGNEQFF.

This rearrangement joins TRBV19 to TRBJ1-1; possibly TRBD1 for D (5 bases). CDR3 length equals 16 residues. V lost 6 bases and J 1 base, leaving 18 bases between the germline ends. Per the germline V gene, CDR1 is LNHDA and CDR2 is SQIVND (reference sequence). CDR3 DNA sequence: TGTGCCAGTAGAAAGAGCTCCGGGGGGGAGAACACTGAAGCTTTCTTT. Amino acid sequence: CASRKSSGGENTEAFF. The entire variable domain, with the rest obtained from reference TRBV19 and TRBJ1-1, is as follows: DGGITQSPKYLFRKEGQNVTLSCEQNLNHDAMYWYRQDPGQGLRLIYYSQIVNDFQKGDIAEGYSVSREKKESFPLTVTSAQKNPTAFYLCASRKSSGGENTEAFFGQGTRLTVV.

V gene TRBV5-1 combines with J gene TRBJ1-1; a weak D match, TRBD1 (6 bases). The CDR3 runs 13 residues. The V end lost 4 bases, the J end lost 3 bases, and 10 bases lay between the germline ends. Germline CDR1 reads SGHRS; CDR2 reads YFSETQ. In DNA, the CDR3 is TGCGCCAGCAGCATAACAGGGCACACTGAAGCTTTCTTT. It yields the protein CASSITGHTEAFF.

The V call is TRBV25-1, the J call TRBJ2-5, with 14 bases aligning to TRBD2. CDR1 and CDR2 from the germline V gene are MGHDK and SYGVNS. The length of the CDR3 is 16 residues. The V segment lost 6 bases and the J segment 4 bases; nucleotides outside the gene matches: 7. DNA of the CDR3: TGTGCCAGCAGGCCGGGACTAGCGGGAGAAGGAGAGACCCAGTACTTC. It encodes CASRPGLAGEGETQYF. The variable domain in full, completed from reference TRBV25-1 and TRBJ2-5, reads EADIYQTPRYLVIGTGKKITLECSQTMGHDKMYWYQQDPGMELHLIHYSYGVNSTEKGDLSSESTVSRIRTEHFPLTLESARPSHTSQYLCASRPGLAGEGETQYFGPGTRLLVL.

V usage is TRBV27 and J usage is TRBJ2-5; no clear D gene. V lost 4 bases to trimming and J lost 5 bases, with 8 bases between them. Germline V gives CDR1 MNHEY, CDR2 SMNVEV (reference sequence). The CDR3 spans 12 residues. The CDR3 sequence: CASSSGVETQYF. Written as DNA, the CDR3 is TGTGCCAGCAGTTCCGGAGTCGAGACCCAGTACTTC.

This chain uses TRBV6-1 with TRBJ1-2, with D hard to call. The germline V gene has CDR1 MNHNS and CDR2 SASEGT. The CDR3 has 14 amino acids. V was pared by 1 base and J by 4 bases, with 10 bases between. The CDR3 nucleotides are TGTGCCAGCAGTGAAGAGCCGATCGGCTATGGCTACACCTTC. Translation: CASSEEPIGYGYTF.

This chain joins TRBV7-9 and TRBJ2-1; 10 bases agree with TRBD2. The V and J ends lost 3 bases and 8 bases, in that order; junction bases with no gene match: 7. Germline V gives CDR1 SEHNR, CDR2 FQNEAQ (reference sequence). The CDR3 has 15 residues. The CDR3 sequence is CASSFSGRRFDEQFF. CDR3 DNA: TGTGCCAGCAGCTTTAGCGGGAGGCGGTTCGATGAGCAGTTCTTC.

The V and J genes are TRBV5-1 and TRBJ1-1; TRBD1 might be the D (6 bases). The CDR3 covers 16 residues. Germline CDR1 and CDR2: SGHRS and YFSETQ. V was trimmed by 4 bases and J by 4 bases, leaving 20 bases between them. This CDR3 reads CASSATSDREITEAFF. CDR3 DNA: TGCGCCAGCAGCGCGACCTCGGACAGAGAGATCACTGAAGCTTTCTTT.

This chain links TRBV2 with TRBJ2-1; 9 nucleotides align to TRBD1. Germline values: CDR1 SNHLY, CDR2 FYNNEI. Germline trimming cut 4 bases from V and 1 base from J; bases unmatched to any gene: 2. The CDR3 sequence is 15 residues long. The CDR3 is CASSGDRASYNEQFF. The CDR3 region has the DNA TGTGCCAGCAGTGGGGACAGGGCTTCCTACAATGAGCAGTTCTTC.

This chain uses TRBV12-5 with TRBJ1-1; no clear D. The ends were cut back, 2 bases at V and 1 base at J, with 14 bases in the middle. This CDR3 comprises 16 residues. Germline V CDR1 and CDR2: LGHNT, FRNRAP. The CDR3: CASGLFGGSENTEAFF. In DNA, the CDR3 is TGTGCTAGTGGTTTGTTTGGTGGCTCTGAGAACACTGAAGCTTTCTTT.

DNA of the CDR3: TGTGCCAGCAAGACAGACATGAACACTGAAGCTTTCTTT. It codes for CASKTDMNTEAFF. The chain joins TRBV2 to TRBJ1-1; maybe TRBD1 (5 bases). The V end lost 7 bases, the J end lost 0 bases, and 9 bases lay between the germline ends. CDR1 and CDR2 from the germline V gene are SNHLY and FYNNEI. This CDR3 comprises 13 residues.

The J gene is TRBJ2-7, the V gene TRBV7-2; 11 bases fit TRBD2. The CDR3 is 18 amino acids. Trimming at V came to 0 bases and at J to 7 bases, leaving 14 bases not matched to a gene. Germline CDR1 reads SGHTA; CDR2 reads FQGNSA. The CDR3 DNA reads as TGTGCCAGCAGCTTAGCGCCGCTAGCGGGAGGACTTCAGGGAGAGCAGTACTTC. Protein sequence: CASSLAPLAGGLQGEQYF.

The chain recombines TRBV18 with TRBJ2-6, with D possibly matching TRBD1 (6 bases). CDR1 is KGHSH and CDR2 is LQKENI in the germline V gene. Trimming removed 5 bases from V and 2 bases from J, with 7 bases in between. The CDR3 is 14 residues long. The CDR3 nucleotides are TGTGCCAGCTCAGGGGACACTGGGGCCAACGTCCTGACTTTC. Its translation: CASSGDTGANVLTF.

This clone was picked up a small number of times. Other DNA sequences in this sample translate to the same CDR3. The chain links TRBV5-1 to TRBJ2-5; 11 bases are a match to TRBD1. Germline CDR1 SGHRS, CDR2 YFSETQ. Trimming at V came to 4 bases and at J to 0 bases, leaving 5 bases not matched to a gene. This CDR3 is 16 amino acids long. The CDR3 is CASSGGTGGYQETQYF. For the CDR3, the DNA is TGCGCCAGCAGCGGCGGGACAGGGGGGTACCAAGAGACCCAGTACTTC.

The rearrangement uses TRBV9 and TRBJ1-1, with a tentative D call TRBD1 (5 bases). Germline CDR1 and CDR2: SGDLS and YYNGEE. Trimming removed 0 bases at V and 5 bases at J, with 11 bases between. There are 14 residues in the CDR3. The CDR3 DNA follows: TGTGCCAGCAGCGTAGGTGTCAGGGAAACTGAAGCTTTCTTT. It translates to CASSVGVRETEAFF.

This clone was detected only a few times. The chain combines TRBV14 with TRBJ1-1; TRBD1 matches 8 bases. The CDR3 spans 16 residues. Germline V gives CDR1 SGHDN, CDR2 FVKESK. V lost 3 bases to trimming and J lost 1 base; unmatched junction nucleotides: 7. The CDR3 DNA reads TGTGCCAGCAGCCAGATGACAGGGGACTGGAACACTGAAGCTTTCTTT. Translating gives CASSQMTGDWNTEAFF.

The CDR3: CASSESLAGNEQFF. CDR3 DNA: TGTGCCAGCAGTGAGTCCCTAGCGGGCAATGAGCAGTTCTTC. This sequence joins TRBV2 and TRBJ2-1, with 8 bases lining up with TRBD2. CDR1 and CDR2 (germline): SNHLY, FYNNEI. Unmatched junction bases numbered 4, after V lost 3 bases and J lost 6 bases. This CDR3 is built from 14 residues.

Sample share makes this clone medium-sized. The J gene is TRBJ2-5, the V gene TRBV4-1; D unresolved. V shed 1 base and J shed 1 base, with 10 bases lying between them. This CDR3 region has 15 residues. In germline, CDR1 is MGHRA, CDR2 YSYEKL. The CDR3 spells CASSQVGSTQETQYF. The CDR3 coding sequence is TGCGCCAGCAGCCAAGTCGGTTCTACCCAAGAGACCCAGTACTTC.

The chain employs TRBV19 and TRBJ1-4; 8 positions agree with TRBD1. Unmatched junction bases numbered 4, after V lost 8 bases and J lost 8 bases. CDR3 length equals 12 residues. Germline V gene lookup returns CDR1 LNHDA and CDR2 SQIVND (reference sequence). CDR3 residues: CASQGAGEKLFF. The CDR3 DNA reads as TGTGCCAGTCAGGGGGCGGGAGAAAAACTGTTTTTT.

The CDR3 bases are TGTGCCAGCACACCGGGACTCTCCGGGCAGCCCCAGCATTTT. Translated, it gives CASTPGLSGQPQHF. This chain connects TRBV2 to TRBJ1-5; D may be TRBD1 (5 bases). Deletions cut 7 bases from V and 7 bases from J, with 17 bases between. Looked up from germline, CDR1 is SNHLY and CDR2 is FYNNEI. The CDR3 consists of 14 residues.